Below are 10 T cell receptor beta chains sequenced from a single sample in a study of identical twins. TCRdb fed the 5' RACE reads into MiXCR, producing one record per CDR3 protein. The sample has some 460,000 distinct CDR3 sequences, more than 13% seen once. This same sample was also taken into another study, of yellow fever vaccine responses in identical twins.

The sample consisted of CD4+ T cells sorted from blood. The source is a woman aged 18-29 years in good health.

This clonotype showed up many times. This rearrangement joins TRBV3-1 to TRBJ2-3; 9 nucleotides agree with TRBD2. CDR1 is LGHDT and CDR2 is YNNKEL in the germline V gene (reference sequence). There are 16 residues in the CDR3. After removal of 2 bases from V and 4 bases from J, the junction contained 7 bases not matched to a gene. The CDR3 loop reads CASSQIPAGGPDTQYF. The CDR3 nucleotides read TGTGCCAGCAGCCAAATACCAGCGGGGGGTCCAGATACGCAGTATTTT.

V is TRBV29-1 and J is TRBJ2-1, with D possibly matching TRBD1 (6 bases). The ends were cut back, 3 bases at V and 3 bases at J, with 9 bases in the middle. The length of the CDR3 is 13 residues. CDR1 is SQVTM, CDR2 ANQGSEA, per germline. CDR3 sequence reads: CSVETGRYNEQFF. CDR3 DNA sequence: TGCAGCGTTGAGACAGGCCGCTACAATGAGCAGTTCTTC.

This clonotype was observed a few times. CDR3 amino acids: CASSQDALAGSYEQYF. CDR3 in DNA: TGCGCCAGCAGCCAAGATGCGCTAGCGGGTTCCTACGAGCAGTACTTC. The rearrangement uses TRBV4-1 and TRBJ2-7; TRBD2 matches 8 bases. V gave up 0 bases and J gave up 1 base; unmatched junction bases: 5. The CDR3 totals 16 residues. The V gene's germline CDR1 is MGHRA and CDR2 YSYEKL.

The chain's CDR3 is CSVRLGANTGELFF. The CDR3, as DNA: TGCAGCGTTCGATTGGGGGCGAACACCGGGGAGCTGTTTTTT. The chain uses TRBV29-1 and TRBJ2-2; D could derive from TRBD1 or TRBD2 (5 bases each). Germline V gene lookup returns CDR1 SQVTM and CDR2 ANQGSEA. There are 14 residues in the CDR3. Trimming took off 5 bases at V and 0 bases at J, with 10 bases between the two ends.

The V gene is TRBV19, the J gene TRBJ1-2; 7 nucleotides match TRBD1. With 7 bases clipped from V and 5 bases from J, the junction kept 10 bases outside the gene matches. Germline CDR1 and CDR2: LNHDA and SQIVND (reference sequence). CDR3 length: 14 amino acids. DNA for the CDR3: TGTGCCAGTACCCCCGGTGAGGGGGCGTATGGCTACACCTTC. Amino acid sequence: CASTPGEGAYGYTF.

The chain is built from TRBV11-3 and TRBJ2-7; possible D gene TRBD1, 6 bases. The CDR3 contains 15 residues. CDR1 is SGHNT and CDR2 is YENEEA in the germline V gene. The germline V and J ends were trimmed by 5 bases and 2 bases, with 16 bases remaining between them. The CDR3 region is CASSPDSTRPYEQYF. In nucleotides, the CDR3 is TGTGCCAGCAGCCCGGACAGCACCCGACCCTACGAGCAGTACTTC.

This clonotype was seen a handful of times. The rearrangement uses TRBV29-1 and TRBJ2-7; 7 nucleotides match TRBD2. The CDR3 extends over 14 amino acids. V trimming: 3 bases; J trimming: 2 bases; junction bases outside the gene matches: 7. CDR1 and CDR2 from the germline V gene are SQVTM and ANQGSEA. This CDR3 reads CSVDIGLGPYEQYF. CDR3 nucleotide sequence: TGCAGCGTTGATATTGGACTAGGTCCCTACGAGCAGTACTTC.

The chain uses TRBV7-8 and TRBJ1-4; TRBD1 matches at 8 bases. The CDR3 extends over 17 amino acids. Trimming at V came to 5 bases and at J to 0 bases, leaving 8 bases not matched to a gene. Germline CDR1 reads SGHVS; CDR2 reads FQNEAQ. The CDR3 is CASSGWDRSATNEKLFF. The CDR3 bases are TGTGCCAGCAGCGGATGGGACAGGTCTGCAACTAATGAAAAACTGTTTTTT. Looking up the rest from reference TRBV7-8 and TRBJ1-4 gives the full variable domain: GAGVSQSPRYKVAKRGQDVALRCDPISGHVSLFWYQQALGQGPEFLTYFQNEAQLDKSGLPSDRFFAERPEGSVSTLKIQRTQQEDSAVYLCASSGWDRSATNEKLFFGSGTQLSVL.

In its sample, this clonotype was seen a few times. V and J are TRBV4-2 and TRBJ2-7, with TRBD1 matching over 11 bases. V lost 2 bases and J lost 4; bases outside the gene matches: 7. Per germline, CDR1 LGHNA and CDR2 YNFKEQ. The CDR3 spans 16 residues. CDR3: CASSQTLDRGPYEQYF. CDR3 nucleotide sequence: TGTGCCAGCAGCCAAACCTTGGACAGGGGGCCGTACGAGCAGTACTTC.

This clonotype showed up many times. The genes are TRBV7-3 and TRBJ1-1, with D hard to call. The CDR3 spans 13 residues. Trimming stripped 5 bases from V and 1 base from J, with 8 bases between. Germline V gene lookup returns CDR1 SGHTA and CDR2 FQGTGA. CDR3 in DNA: TGTGCCAGCAGCCCCGAAGCGAACACTGAAGCTTTCTTT. This encodes CASSPEANTEAFF.